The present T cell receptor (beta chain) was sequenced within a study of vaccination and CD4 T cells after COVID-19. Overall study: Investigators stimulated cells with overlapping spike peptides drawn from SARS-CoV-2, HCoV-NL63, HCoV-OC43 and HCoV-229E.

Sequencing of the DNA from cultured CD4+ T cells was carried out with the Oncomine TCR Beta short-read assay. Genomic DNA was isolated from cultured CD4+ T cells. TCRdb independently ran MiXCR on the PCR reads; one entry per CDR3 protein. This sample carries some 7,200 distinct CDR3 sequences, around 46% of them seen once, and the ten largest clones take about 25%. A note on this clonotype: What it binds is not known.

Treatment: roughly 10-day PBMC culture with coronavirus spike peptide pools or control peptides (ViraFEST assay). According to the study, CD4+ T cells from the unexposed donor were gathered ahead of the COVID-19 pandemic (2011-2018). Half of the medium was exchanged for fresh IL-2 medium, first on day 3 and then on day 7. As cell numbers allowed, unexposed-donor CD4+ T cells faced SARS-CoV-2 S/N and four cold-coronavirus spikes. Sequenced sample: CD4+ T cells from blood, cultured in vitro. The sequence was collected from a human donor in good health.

The CDR3: CASSYANTEAFF. In nucleotides, the CDR3 is TGTGCCAGCAGTTACGCTAACACTGAAGCTTTCTTT. The V gene is TRBV6-5, the J gene TRBJ1-1; D unresolved. Germline V gene lookup returns CDR1 MNHEY and CDR2 SVGAGI. CDR3 length: 12 amino acids. Between the trimmed V and J ends, which lost 2 bases and 2 bases, there was a span of 3 bases.